Each of the 24 T cell receptor beta chains below was sequenced from the same sample in a study of shared clonotypes between healthy human individuals. Generated by immunoSEQ multiplex PCR, the TCRdb table keeps only in-frame clones and is missing some. This table holds millions of clones, around 94% found once. The sample was naive CD4+ T cells sorted from blood. Indicated subset: CD45RA+ positively selected. These receptor sequences come from a man aged 18 to 30 in good health.

The rearrangement links TRBV5-4 to TRBJ1-6; tentatively, D is TRBD1 (5 bases). Germline-derived CDR1 and CDR2 are SGHNT and YYREEE (reference sequence). The CDR3 spans 10 residues. Trimming removed 8 bases at V and 14 bases at J, with 11 bases between. The CDR3 sequence: CARWGGSLHF. CDR3 nucleotide sequence: TGTGCCAGGTGGGGGGGGTCCCTCCACTTT.

V usage is TRBV7-9 and J usage is TRBJ1-2; D not certain. Germline V gives CDR1 SEHNR, CDR2 FQNEAQ (reference sequence). The length of the CDR3 is 14 residues. V was clipped by 1 base and J by 3 bases, with 9 bases between them. The CDR3 reads CASSLVSGDYGYTF. Written as DNA, the CDR3 is TGTGCCAGCAGCTTAGTTTCAGGAGACTATGGCTACACCTTC.

V and J are TRBV2 and TRBJ1-1; D is ambiguous. The CDR3 spans 14 residues. Germline lookup yields CDR1 SNHLY and CDR2 FYNNEI. Deletions cut 7 bases from V and 1 base from J, with 13 bases between. CDR3 bases: TGTGCCAGCAACCGAGTAGGGCCGAACACTGAAGCTTTCTTT. This encodes CASNRVGPNTEAFF.

This sequence joins TRBV19 and TRBJ1-1; D gene unclear. The CDR3 sequence is 14 residues long. V lost 2 bases, J lost 1 base, and 8 bases lay in between. Germline assignment: CDR1 LNHDA and CDR2 SQIVND (reference sequence). CDR3 in amino acids: CASSIRIGNTEAFF. The CDR3 region has the DNA TGTGCCAGTAGTATACGGATTGGGAACACTGAAGCTTTCTTT.

V usage is TRBV29-1 and J usage is TRBJ1-1; the D gene is possibly TRBD1 (5 bases). This CDR3 contains 13 residues. CDR1 SQVTM and CDR2 ANQGSEA come from the germline V gene. V was shortened by 6 bases and J by 5 bases, with 16 bases between the two germline ends. CDR3 residues: CSVTTDPGTEAFF. CDR3 in DNA: TGCAGCGTCACGACAGACCCTGGGACTGAAGCTTTCTTT.

The chain has TRBV30 and TRBJ1-5; TRBD1 might be the D (6 bases). This CDR3 is 14 amino acids long. In germline, CDR1 is GTSNPN, CDR2 SVGIG (reference sequence). V was pared by 2 bases and J by 7 bases, with 15 bases between. The CDR3 here is CAWSSKGGGQPQHF. The CDR3 coding sequence is TGTGCCTGGAGTTCAAAGGGGGGAGGGCAGCCCCAGCATTTT.

This chain links TRBV6-4 with TRBJ1-2; D is ambiguous. The CDR3 spans 14 residues. CDR1 is MRHNA, CDR2 SNTAGT, per germline. V lost 7 bases, J lost 0 bases, and 12 bases lay in between. The DNA of the CDR3 is TGTGCCAGCACCCCAACGCCGGCTAACTATGGCTACACCTTC. Translated: CASTPTPANYGYTF.

CDR3 loop: CASSLAGNEQYF. The CDR3 bases are TGTGCCAGCAGCTTAGCAGGGAACGAGCAGTACTTC. The chain recombines TRBV11-2 with TRBJ2-7, with D tentatively TRBD1 (5 bases). CDR3 length equals 12 residues. Between the trimmed V and J ends, which lost 1 base and 5 bases, there was a span of 6 bases. CDR1 and CDR2 from the germline V gene are SGHAT and FQNNGV.

This chain connects TRBV6-4 to TRBJ1-6; D remains unclear. Germline V CDR1 and CDR2: MRHNA, SNTAGT. The CDR3 is 14 amino acids. Trimming removed 6 bases from V and 0 bases from J, with 6 bases in between. The CDR3 reads CASRSGSYNSPLHF. CDR3 DNA sequence: TGTGCCAGCAGGAGTGGCTCCTATAATTCACCCCTCCACTTT.

The chain combines TRBV10-1 with TRBJ2-5; TRBD2 is a possible D gene (6 bases). The CDR3 has 14 residues. The V gene lost 3 bases and the J gene lost 1 base, with 9 bases spanning the gap. The germline gives CDR1 WNHNN, CDR2 SYGVQD (reference sequence). The CDR3 is CASSDGGTQETQYF. In DNA form, the CDR3 reads TGCGCCAGCAGTGATGGAGGGACCCAAGAGACCCAGTACTTC.

This chain uses TRBV7-2 with TRBJ2-1, with D unclear. The CDR3 is 17 residues long. Trimming removed 5 bases from V and 3 bases from J, with 20 bases in between. The germline V gene has CDR1 SGHTA and CDR2 FQGNSA. The CDR3 spells CASSPTRALLNYNEQFF. The CDR3 region has the DNA TGTGCCAGCAGCCCAACACGGGCTTTATTAAACTACAATGAGCAGTTCTTC.

The chain carries TRBV4-1 and TRBJ2-5; TRBD1 or TRBD2 may be the D gene (6 bases each). Germline-derived CDR1 and CDR2 are MGHRA and YSYEKL. Trimming stripped 1 base from V and 4 bases from J, with 10 bases between. The CDR3 covers 14 residues. Here the CDR3 DNA reads TGCGCCAGCAGCCAAGGAGGGGGGCTAGAGACCCAGTACTTC. Translation gives CASSQGGGLETQYF.

This rearrangement joins TRBV4-1 to TRBJ2-6; 7 nucleotides line up with TRBD1. Germline V gene data show CDR1 as MGHRA and CDR2 as YSYEKL. This CDR3 has 16 residues. Germline trimming cut 4 bases from V and 2 bases from J; bases unmatched to any gene: 5. The CDR3 is CASSPAGGTGANVLTF. CDR3 DNA: TGCGCCAGCAGCCCCGCAGGGGGAACTGGGGCCAACGTCCTGACTTTC.

The V and J genes are TRBV7-8 and TRBJ2-3; D perhaps matches TRBD2 (5 bases). V lost 1 base to trimming and J lost 0 bases, with 8 bases between them. The CDR3 length is 15 residues. Germline V gives CDR1 SGHVS, CDR2 FQNEAQ. The CDR3 DNA reads TGTGCCAGCAGCTTAGATACGGGGAGCACAGATACGCAGTATTTT. It specifies CASSLDTGSTDTQYF.

This chain connects TRBV7-9 to TRBJ2-1; D unclear. Germline CDR1 SEHNR, CDR2 FQNEAQ (reference sequence). The CDR3 is made up of 12 amino acids. Deletions cut 1 base from V and 7 bases from J, with 5 bases between. The CDR3 spells CASSLVTNEQFF. Here the CDR3 DNA reads TGTGCCAGCAGCTTAGTTACAAATGAGCAGTTCTTC.

V gene TRBV7-2 combines with J gene TRBJ2-2; D uncertain. V gave up 0 bases and J gave up 1 base, with 6 bases separating them. Germline-derived CDR1 and CDR2 are SGHTA and FQGNSA. The CDR3 length is 15 residues. The CDR3 is CASSLAFLNTGELFF. The CDR3 DNA reads TGTGCCAGCAGCTTAGCATTCTTGAACACCGGGGAGCTGTTTTTT.

The chain links TRBV4-2 to TRBJ2-5; D possibly corresponds to TRBD1 (6 bases). Trimming left V 1 base short and J 2 bases short, with 14 bases between. CDR1 and CDR2 from the germline V gene are LGHNA and YNFKEQ. The CDR3 consists of 16 residues. For the CDR3, the DNA is TGTGCCAGCAGCCAAGGTACCGGGACATATCAAGAGACCCAGTACTTC. Translated: CASSQGTGTYQETQYF.

The chain joins TRBV7-9 to TRBJ1-6; D is ambiguous. The CDR3 sequence is 12 residues long. Trimming took 1 base from V and 8 from J, leaving 3 bases between them. In germline, CDR1 is SEHNR, CDR2 FQNEAQ (reference sequence). The CDR3 DNA sequence: TGTGCCAGCAGCTTAGAAGATTCACCCCTCCACTTT. Translating it yields CASSLEDSPLHF.

The rearrangement uses TRBV18 and TRBJ1-1; TRBD1 might be the D (5 bases). CDR3 length equals 16 residues. V lost 0 bases, J lost 9 bases, and 20 bases lay in between. Germline V gene sequence: CDR1 KGHSH, CDR2 LQKENI. The CDR3 sequence is CASSPPLSTGRAQAFF. The CDR3 nucleotides are TGTGCCAGCTCACCACCGCTATCAACAGGTCGGGCGCAAGCTTTCTTT.

The chain links TRBV5-1 to TRBJ2-1; D gene ambiguous. The CDR3 contains 13 residues. V was cut by 0 bases and J by 10 bases, with 11 bases left in between. CDR1 and CDR2 (germline): SGHRS, YFSETQ. CDR3 sequence (DNA): TGCGCCAGCAGCTTGGGGGCGGCCTCGGAGCAGTTCTTC. This sequence encodes CASSLGAASEQFF.

V gene TRBV19 combines with J gene TRBJ1-1; D call uncertain. The CDR3 has 12 residues. The germline V gene has CDR1 LNHDA and CDR2 SQIVND (reference sequence). Trimming took 4 bases from V and 4 from J, leaving 7 bases between them. CDR3 residues: CASSTRTTEAFF. CDR3 nucleotides: TGTGCCAGTAGTACGAGGACCACTGAAGCTTTCTTT.

The table lists this clone with a few counts. This rearrangement joins TRBV15 to TRBJ1-2; the D gene is possibly TRBD1 (6 bases). Germline loops: CDR1 LNHNV, CDR2 YYDKDF (reference sequence). Trimming stripped 1 base from V and 8 bases from J, with 14 bases between. CDR3 length equals 14 residues. CDR3 amino acids: CATSRASTGYGYTF. Here the CDR3 DNA reads TGTGCCACCAGCAGAGCTAGCACAGGGTACGGCTACACCTTC.

The chain links TRBV20-1 to TRBJ2-5; D gene ambiguous. Germline CDR1 and CDR2: DFQATT and SNEGSKA (reference sequence). V lost 3 bases and J lost 3, with 5 bases in between. This CDR3 has 11 amino acids. CDR3 bases: TGCAGTGCTAGCGACGAAGAGACCCAGTACTTC. This encodes CSASDEETQYF.

The chain carries TRBV18 and TRBJ2-2; D is ambiguous. Germline V lookup: CDR1 KGHSH, CDR2 LQKENI. The CDR3 is 13 amino acids. The V end lost 3 bases, the J end lost 3 bases, and 5 bases lay between the germline ends. The CDR3 loop reads CASSPYDTGELFF. The DNA of the CDR3 is TGTGCCAGCTCACCCTATGACACCGGGGAGCTGTTTTTT.